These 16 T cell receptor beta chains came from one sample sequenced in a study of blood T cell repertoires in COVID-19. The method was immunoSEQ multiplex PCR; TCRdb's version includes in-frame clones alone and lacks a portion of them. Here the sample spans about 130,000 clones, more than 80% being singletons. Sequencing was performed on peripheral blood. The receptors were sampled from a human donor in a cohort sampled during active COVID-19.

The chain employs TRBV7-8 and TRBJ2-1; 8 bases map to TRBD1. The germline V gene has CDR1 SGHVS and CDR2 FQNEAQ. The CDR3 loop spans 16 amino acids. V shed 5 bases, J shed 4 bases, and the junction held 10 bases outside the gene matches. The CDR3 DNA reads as TGTGCCAGCAGCCCCCAAGACAGGGGCCGGTACAATGAGCAGTTCTTC. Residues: CASSPQDRGRYNEQFF.

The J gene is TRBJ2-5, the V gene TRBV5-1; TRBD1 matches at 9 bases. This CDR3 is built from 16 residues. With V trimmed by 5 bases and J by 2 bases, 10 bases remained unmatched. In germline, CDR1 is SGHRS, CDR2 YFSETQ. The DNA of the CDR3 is TGCGCCAGCAGGCAGCGTTACGACAGGGGGCAAGAGACCCAGTACTTC. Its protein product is CASRQRYDRGQETQYF.

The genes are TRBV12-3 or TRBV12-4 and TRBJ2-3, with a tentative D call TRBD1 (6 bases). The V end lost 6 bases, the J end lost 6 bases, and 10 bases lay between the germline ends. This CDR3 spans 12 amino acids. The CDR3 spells CASSPTGDTQYF. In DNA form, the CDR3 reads TGTGCCAGCAGCCCAACAGGGGATACGCAGTATTTT.

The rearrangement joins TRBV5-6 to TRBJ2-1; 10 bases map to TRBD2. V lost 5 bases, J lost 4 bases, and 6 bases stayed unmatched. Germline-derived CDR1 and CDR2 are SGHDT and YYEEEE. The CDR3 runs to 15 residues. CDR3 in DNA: TGTGCCAGCAGGGAAAGCGGGGGGGCTTACAATGAGCAGTTCTTC. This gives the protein CASRESGGAYNEQFF.

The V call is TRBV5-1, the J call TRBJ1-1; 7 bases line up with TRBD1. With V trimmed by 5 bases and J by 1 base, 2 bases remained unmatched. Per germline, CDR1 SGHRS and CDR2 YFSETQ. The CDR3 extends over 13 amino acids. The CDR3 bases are TGCGCCAGCAGGGGACAGAGGAACACTGAAGCTTTCTTT. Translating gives CASRGQRNTEAFF.

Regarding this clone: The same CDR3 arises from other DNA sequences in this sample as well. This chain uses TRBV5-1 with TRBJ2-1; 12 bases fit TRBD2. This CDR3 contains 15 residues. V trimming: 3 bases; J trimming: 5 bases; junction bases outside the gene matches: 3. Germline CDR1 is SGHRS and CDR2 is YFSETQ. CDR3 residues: CASSSGLAGNNEQFF. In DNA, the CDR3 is TGCGCCAGCAGCTCCGGACTAGCGGGAAACAATGAGCAGTTCTTC.

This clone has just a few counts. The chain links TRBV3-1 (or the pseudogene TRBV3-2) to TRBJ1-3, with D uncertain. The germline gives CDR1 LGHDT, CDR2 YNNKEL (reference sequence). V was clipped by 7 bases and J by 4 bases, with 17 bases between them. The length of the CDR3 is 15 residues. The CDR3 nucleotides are TGTGCCAGCACCGCCACTCAGGATTTCGGAAACACCATATATTTT. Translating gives CASTATQDFGNTIYF.

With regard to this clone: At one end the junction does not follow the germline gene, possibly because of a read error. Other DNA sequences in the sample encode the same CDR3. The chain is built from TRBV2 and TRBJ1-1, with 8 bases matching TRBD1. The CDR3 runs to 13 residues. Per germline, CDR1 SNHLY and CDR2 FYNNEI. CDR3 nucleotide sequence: TGTGCCAGCCGTGACAGGGGGAACACTGAAGCTTTCTTT. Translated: CASRDRGNTEAFF.

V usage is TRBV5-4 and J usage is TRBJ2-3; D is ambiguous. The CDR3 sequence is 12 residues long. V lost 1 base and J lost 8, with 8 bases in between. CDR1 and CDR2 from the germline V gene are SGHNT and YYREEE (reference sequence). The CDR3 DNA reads TGTGCCAGCAGCTTGATAGAGCGTACGCAGTATTTT. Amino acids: CASSLIERTQYF.

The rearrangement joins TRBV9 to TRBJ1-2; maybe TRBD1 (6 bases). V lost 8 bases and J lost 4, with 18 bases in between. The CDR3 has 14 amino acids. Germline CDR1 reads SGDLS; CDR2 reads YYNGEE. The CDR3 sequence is CARKTLDSIYGYTF. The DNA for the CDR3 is TGTGCCAGAAAGACCTTGGACAGCATCTATGGCTACACCTTC.

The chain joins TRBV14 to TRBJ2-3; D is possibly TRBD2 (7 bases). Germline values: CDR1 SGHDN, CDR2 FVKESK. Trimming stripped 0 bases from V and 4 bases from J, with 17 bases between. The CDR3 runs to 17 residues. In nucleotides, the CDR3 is TGTGCCAGCAGCCAAGATCGGTTCGGGGGGCGGGCAGATACGCAGTATTTT. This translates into CASSQDRFGGRADTQYF.

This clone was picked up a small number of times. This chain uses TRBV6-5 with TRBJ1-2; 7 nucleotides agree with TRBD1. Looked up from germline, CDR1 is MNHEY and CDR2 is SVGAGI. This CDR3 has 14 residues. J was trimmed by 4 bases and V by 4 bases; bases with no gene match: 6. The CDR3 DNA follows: TGTGCCAGCAGTTTGCGACAGGGAGGCTATGGCTACACCTTC. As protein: CASSLRQGGYGYTF.

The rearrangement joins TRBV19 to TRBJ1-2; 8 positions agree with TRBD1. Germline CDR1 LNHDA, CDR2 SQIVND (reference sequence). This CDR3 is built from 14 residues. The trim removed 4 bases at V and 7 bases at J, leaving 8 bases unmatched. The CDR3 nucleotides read TGTGCCAGTAGTACCGGACAGGGATGGGGTGGCTACACCTTC. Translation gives CASSTGQGWGGYTF.

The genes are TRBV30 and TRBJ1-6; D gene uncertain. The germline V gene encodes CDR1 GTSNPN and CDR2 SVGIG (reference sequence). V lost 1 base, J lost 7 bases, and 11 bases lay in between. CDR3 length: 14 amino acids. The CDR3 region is CAWSDRVANSPLHF. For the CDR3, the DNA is TGTGCCTGGAGTGACCGGGTTGCAAATTCACCCCTCCACTTT.

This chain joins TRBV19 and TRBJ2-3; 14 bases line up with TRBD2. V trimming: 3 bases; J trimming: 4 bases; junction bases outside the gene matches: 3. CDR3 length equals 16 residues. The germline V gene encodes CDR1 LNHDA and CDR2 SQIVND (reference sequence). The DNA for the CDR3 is TGTGCCAGTAGTATGGGACTAGCGGGGGAGGCAGATACGCAGTATTTT. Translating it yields CASSMGLAGEADTQYF.

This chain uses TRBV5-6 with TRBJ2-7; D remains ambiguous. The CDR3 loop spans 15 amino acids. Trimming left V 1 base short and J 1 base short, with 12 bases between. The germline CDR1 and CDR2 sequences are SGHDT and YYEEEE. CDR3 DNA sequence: TGTGCCAGCAGCTTGAGTTTTAGTAGATCCTACGAGCAGTACTTC. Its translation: CASSLSFSRSYEQYF.